This is a list of T cell receptor beta chains from one sample in a study of a mutant IDH1 vaccine in newly diagnosed glioma. Their target antigens are unknown. Assay: immunoSEQ multiplex PCR; the TCRdb copy retains only in-frame clones and omits some. The sample includes about 50,000 clones, 84% seen only once; the top ten take under 5%. Sequencing was performed on PBMCs, taken from a glioma patient whose treatment included an IDH1 peptide vaccine. All receptors come from a woman between 18 and 29 years old with glioma. Each CDR3 is given with its conserved first and last residue. A D gene is named only where the DNA matches it firmly. Only part of the rows carry a size: once, few, many, or a class if the clone is expanded.

cdr3_length	d_call	v_call	clone_size	j_call	cdr3_nt	cdr3_aa
12	.	TRBV19	few	TRBJ2-1	TGTGCCAGTACCACCGCGCGCGCGGGGCAGTTCTTC	CASTTARAGQFF
15	.	TRBV14	few	TRBJ1-1	TGTGCCAGCAGCCATCCAATTCCGGGGAAGGCTGAAGCTTTCTTT	CASSHPIPGKAEAFF
17	.	TRBV27	.	TRBJ1-1	TGTGCCAGCAGCTTGACCGGCCTTTTCGGACAATCCACTGAAGCTTTCTTT	CASSLTGLFGQSTEAFF
15	.	TRBV5-1	.	TRBJ2-5	TGCGCCAGCAGCTTGGCCGATGGGGCGGGAGAGACCCAGTACTTC	CASSLADGAGETQYF
12	.	TRBV19	.	TRBJ2-1	TGTGCCAGTAGTATCCGACAGGCTGAGCAGTTCTTC	CASSIRQAEQFF
17	.	TRBV11-3	few	TRBJ2-2	TGTGCCAGCAGCCATCATTTACGGACCGTCGGAACCGGGGAGCTGTTTTTT	CASSHHLRTVGTGELFF
12	.	TRBV2	.	TRBJ1-1	TGTGCCAGCATTGGTGGGAACACTGAAGCTTTCTTT	CASIGGNTEAFF
13	.	TRBV30	.	TRBJ2-7	TGTGCCTGGACAGGACAAATATCCTACGAGCAGTACTTC	CAWTGQISYEQYF
13	.	TRBV18	few	TRBJ1-1	TGTGCCAGCTCACCATTTGGGAGCACTGAAGCTTTCTTT	CASSPFGSTEAFF
15	.	TRBV14	.	TRBJ2-7	TGTGCCAGCAGCCAAGACGGGACGATAGGGAACGAGCAGTACTTC	CASSQDGTIGNEQYF
18	.	TRBV21-1	once	TRBJ1-2	TGTTTCAAACCCCCGGGGAACCCTACCTCCGACGTAAACTATGGCTACACCTTC	CFKPPGNPTSDVNYGYTF
17	.	TRBV5-4	.	TRBJ1-6	TGTGCCAGCAGCTGGGGGCAGGGCAGGGGAGGAAATTCACCCCTCCACTTT	CASSWGQGRGGNSPLHF
14	.	TRBV6-1	.	TRBJ1-1	TGTGCCAGCAGTGAAGCCACGGACAGAACTGAAGCTTTCTTT	CASSEATDRTEAFF
17	.	TRBV7-8	.	TRBJ1-6	TGTGCCAGCAGCTTAGAGGGGCGTCCAAGGGATAATTCACCCCTCCACTTT	CASSLEGRPRDNSPLHF
13	.	TRBV19	.	TRBJ1-4	TGTGCCAGTAATTCGGGACCGTTGGTAGAACTGTTTTTT	CASNSGPLVELFF
15	TRBD2	TRBV4-2	.	TRBJ2-3	TGTGCCAGCAGCCAAGTTCGGGGGGGCACAGATACGCAGTATTTT	CASSQVRGGTDTQYF
14	.	TRBV7-9	few	TRBJ2-5	TGTGCCAGCAGCTTAGGGTTAGGTGGGGAGACCCAGTACTTC	CASSLGLGGETQYF
15	.	TRBV6-4	.	TRBJ2-6	TGTGCCAGCAGTGACTCCCGCTCTGGGGCCAACGTCCTGACTTTC	CASSDSRSGANVLTF
13	.	TRBV7-2	.	TRBJ1-3	TGTGCCAGCAGCGGACAGAACTTAAACACCATATATTTT	CASSGQNLNTIYF
11	.	TRBV29-1	.	TRBJ1-2	TGCAGCCTGAAGGGAGGGGAAGGCTACACCTTC	CSLKGGEGYTF
14	TRBD1	TRBV19	.	TRBJ1-2	TGTGCCAGTAGGATCAGGGGGAATAACTATGGCTACACCTTC	CASRIRGNNYGYTF
15	.	TRBV7-2	once	TRBJ1-2	TGTGCCAGCAGCTTAAACCCCAGGAACGACTATGGCTACACCTTC	CASSLNPRNDYGYTF
14	.	TRBV6-1	.	TRBJ2-2	TGTGCCAGCAGTGAACTTCTCGGCACCGGGGAGCTGTTTTTT	CASSELLGTGELFF
16	.	TRBV4-2	.	TRBJ2-2	TGTGCCAGCAGCCAAGATCCCCTAGCTAGAACCGGGGAGCTGTTTTTT	CASSQDPLARTGELFF
15	TRBD1	TRBV10-2	once	TRBJ1-1	TGCGCCAGCAGTGCTAGGACAGGGGTAAACACTGAAGCTTTCTTT	CASSARTGVNTEAFF
13	TRBD1	TRBV29-1	.	TRBJ2-5	TGCAGCGGGGAGACAGGGGGGTTAGAGACCCAGTACTTC	CSGETGGLETQYF
13	.	TRBV5-5	.	TRBJ2-1	TGTGCCAGCAGCTTGGGCCCCTACAATGAGCAGTTCTTC	CASSLGPYNEQFF
16	.	TRBV13	.	TRBJ2-3	TGTGCCAGCAGCAGCGTCCGGGACAGCGGGAGAGATACGCAGTATTTT	CASSSVRDSGRDTQYF
13	.	TRBV12-5	.	TRBJ1-1	TGTGCTAGTGGTTTGTCCGGGGGCACTGAAGCTTTCTTT	CASGLSGGTEAFF
15	.	TRBV6-5	.	TRBJ1-2	TGTGCCAGCAGTTACTCCTGGAGAGACAACTATGGCTACACCTTC	CASSYSWRDNYGYTF
16	TRBD1	TRBV7-2	.	TRBJ2-7	TGTGCCAGCAGCCTATACCGGGACAGGGGGCAGTACGAGCAGTACTTC	CASSLYRDRGQYEQYF
15	.	TRBV14	.	TRBJ2-2	TGTGCCAGCAGCCAACAGGGGAGGGGAACCGGGGAGCTGTTTTTT	CASSQQGRGTGELFF
15	TRBD2	TRBV14	.	TRBJ2-2	TGTGCCAGCAGTATGGCGGGAGGGCCCACCGGGGAGCTGTTTTTT	CASSMAGGPTGELFF
13	.	TRBV6-1	few	TRBJ1-5	TGTGCCAGCAACTGGGCCTCCCGGCAGCCCCAGCATTTT	CASNWASRQPQHF
15	TRBD2	TRBV9	.	TRBJ2-2	TGTGCCAGCAGCGAAGGGGGGACTAGCCCCGGGGAGCTGTTTTTT	CASSEGGTSPGELFF
14	.	TRBV6-6	.	TRBJ1-1	TGTGCCAGCAGTTGGGACGGAGAGAACACTGAAGCTTTCTTT	CASSWDGENTEAFF